Listed below are T cell receptor beta chains from one sample, sequenced in a study of cytomegalovirus exposure and HLA in healthy donors. Data came from immunoSEQ multiplex PCR; TCRdb stores just in-frame clones and leaves some out. The data contain fewer than 250,000 clones, around nine tenths of them singletons. Sequencing was performed on PBMCs. The receptors derive from a man between 18 and 35 years old in good health and CMV-seronegative. CDR3s include the opening cysteine and the closing phenylalanine or tryptophan. Clone size is given for some rows only: seen once, a few or many times, or a class if the clone is expanded.

clone_size: once
v_call: TRBV2
j_call: TRBJ1-5
cdr3_aa: CASSSDTGGNQPQHF

clone_size: .
v_call: TRBV28
j_call: TRBJ2-7
cdr3_aa: CASSLVLEGDRASEQYF

clone_size: .
v_call: TRBV5-1
j_call: TRBJ1-6
cdr3_aa: CASSLDGQSNSPLHF

clone_size: once
v_call: TRBV28
j_call: TRBJ2-1
cdr3_aa: CASSSPQRGVVNEQFF

clone_size: .
v_call: TRBV30
j_call: TRBJ1-2
cdr3_aa: CAWSVTLGGYTF

clone_size: .
v_call: TRBV28
j_call: TRBJ1-1
cdr3_aa: CASRRERSPLEAFF

clone_size: .
v_call: TRBV7-2
j_call: TRBJ2-7
cdr3_aa: CASSLRKPLAGTYEQYF

clone_size: .
v_call: TRBV5-1
j_call: TRBJ1-2
cdr3_aa: CASSLASGTYGYTF

clone_size: .
v_call: TRBV7-2
j_call: TRBJ2-5
cdr3_aa: CASINYGTGGLETQYF

clone_size: .
v_call: TRBV5-1
j_call: TRBJ2-5
cdr3_aa: CASSLGAWETQYF

clone_size: once
v_call: TRBV27
j_call: TRBJ1-1
cdr3_aa: CASSSTGGNTEAFF

clone_size: .
v_call: TRBV2
j_call: TRBJ2-1
cdr3_aa: CASSEGSGQLNNEQFF

clone_size: few
v_call: TRBV19
j_call: TRBJ1-2
cdr3_aa: CASSYGVRSGGYTF

clone_size: .
v_call: TRBV2
j_call: TRBJ2-3
cdr3_aa: CASSEDPGTDTQYF

clone_size: few
v_call: TRBV7-8
j_call: TRBJ1-3
cdr3_aa: CASGTRLENTIYF

clone_size: few
v_call: TRBV6-1
j_call: TRBJ1-6
cdr3_aa: CAGLLNPNSPLHF

clone_size: .
v_call: TRBV5-5
j_call: TRBJ2-6
cdr3_aa: CASSLAGSGANVLTF

clone_size: .
v_call: TRBV7-9
j_call: TRBJ2-7
cdr3_aa: CASSLGEGQGEQYF

clone_size: .
v_call: TRBV19
j_call: TRBJ2-7
cdr3_aa: CASSLRDEQYF

clone_size: .
v_call: TRBV18
j_call: TRBJ1-1
cdr3_aa: CASTVQRGNTEAFF

clone_size: few
v_call: TRBV7-2
j_call: TRBJ2-7
cdr3_aa: CASSTQIAATGGEQYF

clone_size: .
v_call: TRBV30
j_call: TRBJ2-3
cdr3_aa: CAWSFGGAVDTDTQYF

clone_size: .
v_call: TRBV7-8
j_call: TRBJ2-5
cdr3_aa: CASSFLFGLAGVETQYF

clone_size: .
v_call: TRBV6-1
j_call: TRBJ1-4
cdr3_aa: CASSTRQTTNEKLFF

clone_size: once
v_call: TRBV5-1
j_call: TRBJ1-2
cdr3_aa: CASSPDIRNYGYTF

clone_size: .
v_call: TRBV10-1
j_call: TRBJ2-3
cdr3_aa: CASSQATDTQYF

clone_size: .
v_call: TRBV7-9
j_call: TRBJ2-2
cdr3_aa: CASSPPSRDPGELFF

clone_size: .
v_call: TRBV5-1
j_call: TRBJ2-3
cdr3_aa: CASSPWVGRDLDTQYF

clone_size: once
v_call: TRBV7-6
j_call: TRBJ2-3
cdr3_aa: CASTDRRGPTDTQYF

clone_size: .
v_call: TRBV11-3
j_call: TRBJ2-2
cdr3_aa: CASSPGTGELFF

clone_size: .
v_call: TRBV20-1
j_call: TRBJ1-2
cdr3_aa: CSATANYGYTF

clone_size: .
v_call: TRBV15
j_call: TRBJ1-5
cdr3_aa: CATGDLNQPQHF

clone_size: .
v_call: TRBV7-9
j_call: TRBJ1-2
cdr3_aa: CASSLGPGQIFYGYTF

clone_size: few
v_call: TRBV5-4
j_call: TRBJ1-2
cdr3_aa: CASRLRDRLNDGYTF

clone_size: .
v_call: TRBV19
j_call: TRBJ2-7
cdr3_aa: CASRRGSSYEQYF

clone_size: .
v_call: TRBV5-6
j_call: TRBJ2-7
cdr3_aa: CASSWRKVNSYEQYF

clone_size: once
v_call: TRBV7-2
j_call: TRBJ1-2
cdr3_aa: CASRTGTGGKGGYTF

clone_size: .
v_call: TRBV4-1
j_call: TRBJ2-3
cdr3_aa: CASSPRGATTDTQYF

clone_size: .
v_call: TRBV5-6
j_call: TRBJ2-2
cdr3_aa: CASSFLLALNTGELFF

clone_size: .
v_call: TRBV29-1
j_call: TRBJ1-2
cdr3_aa: CSVEHRDRAAGYTF

clone_size: .
v_call: TRBV9
j_call: TRBJ2-3
cdr3_aa: CASSSSGGSDTQYF

clone_size: .
v_call: TRBV27
j_call: TRBJ2-1
cdr3_aa: CASSILPSGRADNEQFF

clone_size: .
v_call: TRBV7-9
j_call: TRBJ2-7
cdr3_aa: CASSLATGTSGSSSEQYF

clone_size: .
v_call: TRBV5-4
j_call: TRBJ2-2
cdr3_aa: CASSLGGRSTGELFF

clone_size: .
v_call: TRBV2
j_call: TRBJ1-2
cdr3_aa: CASSDQQGYGYTF

clone_size: .
v_call: TRBV16
j_call: TRBJ2-2
cdr3_aa: CASSQYRENTGELFF

clone_size: once
v_call: TRBV29-1
j_call: TRBJ2-2
cdr3_aa: CSAWRGIGELFF

clone_size: .
v_call: TRBV6-1
j_call: TRBJ1-5
cdr3_aa: CASGQGQNQPQHF

clone_size: .
v_call: TRBV25-1
j_call: TRBJ2-1
cdr3_aa: CASSDYRGGVNEQFF

clone_size: once
v_call: TRBV12-5
j_call: TRBJ2-5
cdr3_aa: CASGPPYPRDQETQYF

clone_size: once
v_call: TRBV6-5
j_call: TRBJ2-1
cdr3_aa: CASSSGMNEQFF

clone_size: once
v_call: TRBV11-2
j_call: TRBJ2-1
cdr3_aa: CASSYQLTGTSGDNEQFF

clone_size: many
v_call: TRBV10-2
j_call: TRBJ1-1
cdr3_aa: CASSVRENTEAFF

clone_size: .
v_call: TRBV4-3
j_call: TRBJ1-6
cdr3_aa: CASSPNTGTNSPLHF

clone_size: .
v_call: TRBV11-2
j_call: TRBJ1-5
cdr3_aa: CASSPTGGNQPQHF

clone_size: .
v_call: TRBV4-2
j_call: TRBJ1-4
cdr3_aa: CASSQTWSSTNEKLFF

clone_size: once
v_call: TRBV27
j_call: TRBJ2-7
cdr3_aa: CASSASGGRAYEQYF

clone_size: .
v_call: TRBV7-9
j_call: TRBJ2-1
cdr3_aa: CASRSGTEPYNEQFF